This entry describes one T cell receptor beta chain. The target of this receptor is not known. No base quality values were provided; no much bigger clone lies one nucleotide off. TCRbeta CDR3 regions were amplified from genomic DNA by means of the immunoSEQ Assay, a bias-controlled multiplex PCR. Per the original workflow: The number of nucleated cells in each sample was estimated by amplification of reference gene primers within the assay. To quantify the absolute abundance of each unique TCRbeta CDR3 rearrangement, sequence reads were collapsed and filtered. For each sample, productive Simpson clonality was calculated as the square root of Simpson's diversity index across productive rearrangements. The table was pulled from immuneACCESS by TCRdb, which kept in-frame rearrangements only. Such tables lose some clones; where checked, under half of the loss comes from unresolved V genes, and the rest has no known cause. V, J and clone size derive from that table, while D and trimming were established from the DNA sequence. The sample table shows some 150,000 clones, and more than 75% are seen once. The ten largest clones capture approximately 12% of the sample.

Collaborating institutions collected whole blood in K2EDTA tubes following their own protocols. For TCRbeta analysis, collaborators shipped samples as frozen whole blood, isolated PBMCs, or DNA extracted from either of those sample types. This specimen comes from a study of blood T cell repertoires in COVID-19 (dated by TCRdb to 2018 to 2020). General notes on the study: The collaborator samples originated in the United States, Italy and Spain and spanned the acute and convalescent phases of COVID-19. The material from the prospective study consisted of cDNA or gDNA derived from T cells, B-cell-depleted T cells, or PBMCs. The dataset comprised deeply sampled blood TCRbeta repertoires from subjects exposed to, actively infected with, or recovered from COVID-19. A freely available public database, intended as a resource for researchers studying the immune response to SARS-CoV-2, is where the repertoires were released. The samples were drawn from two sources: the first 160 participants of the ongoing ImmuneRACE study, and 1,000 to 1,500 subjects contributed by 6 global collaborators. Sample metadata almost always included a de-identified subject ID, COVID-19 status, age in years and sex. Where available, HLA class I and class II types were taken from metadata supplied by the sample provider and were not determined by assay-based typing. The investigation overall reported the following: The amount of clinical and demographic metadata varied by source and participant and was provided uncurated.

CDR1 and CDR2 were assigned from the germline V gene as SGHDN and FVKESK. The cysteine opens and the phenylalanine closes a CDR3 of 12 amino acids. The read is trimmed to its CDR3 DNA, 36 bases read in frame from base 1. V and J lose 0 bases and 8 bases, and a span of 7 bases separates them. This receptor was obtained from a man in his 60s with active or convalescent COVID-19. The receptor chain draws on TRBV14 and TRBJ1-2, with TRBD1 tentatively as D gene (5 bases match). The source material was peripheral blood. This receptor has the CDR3 CASSQDWGGYTF. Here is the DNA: TGTGCCAGCAGCCAAGATTGGGGCGGCTACACCTTC.